The source of this T cell receptor beta chain is a study of blood T cells in healthy people across ages. Next came a second PCR, run for about 7 to 12 cycles, which used a sample-barcoded 5' primer along with a J-beta primer mix. Via MiXCR, TCRdb re-called the 5' RACE reads, giving one row per CDR3 protein. Here the sample spans 1.5 million to 2 million distinct CDR3 sequences, 28% being singletons. The sample providers were healthy Caucasian people from Russia, aged about 6 to 95. The TCR was taken from a woman under 40 in good health. Sequencing was carried out using blood.

The CDR3 loop reads CASSSPRTTYNEQFF. CDR3 DNA: TGCGCCAGCAGCTCCCCCAGGACTACCTACAATGAGCAGTTCTTC. J is TRBJ2-1 and V is TRBV5-1; maybe TRBD2 (6 bases). CDR1 is SGHRS, CDR2 YFSETQ, per germline. Trimming cost V 3 bases and J 2 bases, with 12 bases left between them. The CDR3 sequence is 15 residues long.